These T cell receptor beta chains were read from a single sample in a study of PD-L1 blockade in urothelial cancer. The assay was immunoSEQ multiplex PCR, and TCRdb's table has in-frame clones only and misses some. Of more than 30,000 clones listed, around 89% are singletons. This specimen consisted of PBMCs, obtained around atezolizumab (anti-PD-L1) treatment. The receptor source for this set is a man between 60 and 70 years old with urothelial cancer. The CDR3 runs from the conserved cysteine through the conserved F or W. The D gene is left open where the match is weak. Not all rows give a size; the values are once, few, many and, for expanded clones, a class.

clone size	V gene	D gene	J gene	CDR3 protein	CDR3 DNA
.	TRBV27	TRBD2	TRBJ2-7	CASKYRLAGSYEQYF	TGTGCCAGCAAATACCGACTAGCGGGGTCCTACGAGCAGTACTTC
.	TRBV5-1	.	TRBJ2-2	CASSLSPVNTGELFF	TGCGCCAGCAGCTTGTCTCCAGTGAACACCGGGGAGCTGTTTTTT
.	TRBV7-9	TRBD2	TRBJ2-2	CASSPSGGAPGELFF	TGTGCCAGCAGCCCTAGCGGGGGGGCCCCCGGGGAGCTGTTTTTT
.	TRBV19	TRBD1	TRBJ2-7	CASRTGTGVEQYF	TGTGCCAGTAGAACCGGGACAGGGGTCGAGCAGTACTTC
.	TRBV6-6	.	TRBJ1-4	CASSYSRGYEEKLFF	TGTGCCAGCAGTTACTCACGGGGATACGAAGAAAAACTGTTTTTT
.	TRBV7-6	.	TRBJ1-4	CASSLQGGGSNEKLFF	TGTGCCAGCAGTCTACAGGGCGGTGGTTCTAATGAAAAACTGTTTTTT
.	TRBV7-2	.	TRBJ1-5	CASSPQGGNQPQHF	TGTGCCAGCAGCCCTCAGGGTGGCAATCAGCCCCAGCATTTT
.	TRBV11-3	TRBD1	TRBJ1-1	CASSLGQPGGKGTEAFF	TGTGCCAGCAGCTTAGGTCAGCCAGGGGGGAAAGGCACTGAAGCTTTCTTT
.	TRBV25-1	.	TRBJ2-1	CASIGDSYNEQFF	TGTGCCAGCATCGGGGACTCCTACAATGAGCAGTTCTTC
.	TRBV7-8	TRBD1	TRBJ2-4	CASSLGQVRNLAKNIQYF	TGTGCCAGCAGCCTAGGACAGGTCCGTAATTTAGCCAAAAACATTCAGTACTTC
.	TRBV7-9	TRBD2	TRBJ2-3	CASGEVAGAGTDTQYF	TGTGCCAGCGGAGAGGTAGCGGGAGCTGGCACAGATACGCAGTATTTT
.	TRBV5-6	.	TRBJ2-7	CASASGLLSYEQYF	TGTGCCAGCGCCTCCGGTCTACTCTCCTACGAGCAGTACTTC
once	TRBV28	TRBD2	TRBJ2-1	CASSPAGERYNEQFF	TGTGCCAGCAGTCCAGCGGGAGAGAGATACAATGAGCAGTTCTTC
.	TRBV9	.	TRBJ2-6	CASSHVTGSGANVLTF	TGTGCCAGCAGCCACGTAACAGGCTCTGGGGCCAACGTCCTGACTTTC
few	TRBV6-1	.	TRBJ2-7	CASSVLEQYF	TGTGCCAGCAGTGTTCTCGAGCAGTACTTC
.	TRBV7-3	.	TRBJ2-5	CASSSPDKETQYF	TGTGCCAGCAGCTCACCCGACAAAGAGACCCAGTACTTC
.	TRBV5-6	TRBD2	TRBJ2-7	CASSSRLATLSYEQYF	TGTGCCAGCAGCTCCCGACTAGCGACTCTCTCCTACGAGCAGTACTTC
.	TRBV27	TRBD1	TRBJ2-3	CASSLTGGSSTDTQYF	TGTGCCAGCAGTTTGACAGGGGGCAGTTCCACAGATACGCAGTATTTT
once	TRBV5-1	TRBD1	TRBJ2-2	CASSWRTGGDTGELFF	TGCGCCAGCAGCTGGCGGACAGGGGGTGACACCGGGGAGCTGTTTTTT
.	TRBV6-5	TRBD2	TRBJ2-1	CASSFMGGGYNEQFF	TGTGCCAGCAGTTTCATGGGCGGGGGCTACAATGAGCAGTTCTTC
.	TRBV28	TRBD2	TRBJ2-3	CASSFAPGTSGSTDTQYF	TGTGCCAGCAGTTTCGCACCCGGGACTAGCGGGAGTACAGATACGCAGTATTTT
.	TRBV6-1	TRBD1	TRBJ2-5	CASTLRGTGETQYF	TGTGCCAGCACCCTCCGAGGGACAGGAGAGACCCAGTACTTC
once	TRBV6-1	.	TRBJ1-1	CASNSWVEAFF	TGTGCCAGCAACAGCTGGGTTGAAGCTTTCTTT
.	TRBV27	.	TRBJ2-5	CASRDLGAGETQYF	TGTGCCAGCAGGGATTTAGGGGCCGGGGAGACCCAGTACTTC
.	TRBV28	.	TRBJ1-1	CASSLTDTEAFF	TGTGCCAGCAGTTTAACGGACACTGAAGCTTTCTTT